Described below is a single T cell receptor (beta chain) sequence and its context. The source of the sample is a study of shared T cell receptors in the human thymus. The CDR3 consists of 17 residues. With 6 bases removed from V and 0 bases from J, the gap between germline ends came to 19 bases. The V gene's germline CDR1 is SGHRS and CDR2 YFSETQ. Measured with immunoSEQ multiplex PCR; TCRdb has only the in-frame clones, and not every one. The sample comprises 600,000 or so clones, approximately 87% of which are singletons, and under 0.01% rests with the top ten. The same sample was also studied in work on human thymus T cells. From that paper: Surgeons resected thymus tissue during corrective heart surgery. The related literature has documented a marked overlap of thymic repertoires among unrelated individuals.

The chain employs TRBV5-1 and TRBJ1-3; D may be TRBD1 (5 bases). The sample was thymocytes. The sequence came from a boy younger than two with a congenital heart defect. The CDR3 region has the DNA TGCGCCAGCAAGTCAGGGAATCAAGGCCCCTCTGGAAACACCATATATTTT. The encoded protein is CASKSGNQGPSGNTIYF.